These 6 T cell receptor beta chains came from one sample sequenced in a study of monozygotic twins with cystic fibrosis. TCRdb's table, derived via immunoSEQ multiplex PCR, lists solely in-frame clones and lacks some. The data contain 12,000 to 15,000 clones, approximately 98% of them seen just once; the ten biggest clones take up over 0.35%. Sequenced input: blood. Receptors were obtained from a girl aged 2-9 years with cystic fibrosis.

The chain joins TRBV27 to TRBJ1-2, with 9 bases aligning to TRBD1. V was clipped by 0 bases and J by 2 bases; unmatched bases: 1. The CDR3 is 15 amino acids. From germline, CDR1 is MNHEY and CDR2 SMNVEV (reference sequence). The CDR3 sequence: CASSLSDRGNYGYTF. The CDR3 DNA sequence: TGTGCCAGCAGTTTATCGGACAGGGGCAACTATGGCTACACCTTC.

The rearrangement uses TRBV30 and TRBJ1-1; D is uncertain. Trimming stripped 2 bases from V and 1 base from J, with 11 bases between. Germline V gene data show CDR1 as GTSNPN and CDR2 as SVGIG (reference sequence). This CDR3 is built from 14 residues. CDR3 sequence: CAWSSRATNTEAFF. The CDR3, as DNA: TGTGCCTGGAGTTCGCGGGCCACGAACACTGAAGCTTTCTTT.

The chain carries TRBV5-1 and TRBJ2-7; 10 positions match TRBD1. This CDR3 has 18 residues. J gave up 2 bases and V 4 bases, and 15 bases lay outside the gene matches. Germline V CDR1 and CDR2: SGHRS, YFSETQ. DNA for the CDR3: TGCGCCAGCAGCCCGGGGGTCCCCTTAGGGACAGGGGCCTACGAGCAGTACTTC. This encodes CASSPGVPLGTGAYEQYF.

The rearrangement uses TRBV5-1 and TRBJ1-2; D remains ambiguous. The CDR3 loop spans 13 amino acids. Germline V gene data show CDR1 as SGHRS and CDR2 as YFSETQ. V was clipped by 0 bases and J by 3 bases, with 6 bases between them. Here the CDR3 DNA reads TGCGCCAGCAGCTTGGAATTTCACTATGGCTACACCTTC. Amino acids: CASSLEFHYGYTF.

The CDR3 protein is CASNRLEGLIYGYTF. CDR3 in DNA: TGTGCCTCCAATCGGCTCGAGGGCTTGATCTATGGCTACACCTTC. The chain has TRBV10-3 and TRBJ1-2; D not certain. This CDR3 comprises 15 residues. The ends were cut back, 11 bases at V and 4 bases at J, with 23 bases in the middle. CDR1 and CDR2 (germline): ENHRY, SYGVKD.

The chain links TRBV11-2 to TRBJ2-7; 10 bases match TRBD1. Per the germline V gene, CDR1 is SGHAT and CDR2 is FQNNGV. CDR3 length: 15 amino acids. V was pared by 0 bases and J by 5 bases, with 4 bases of the junction left unmatched. CDR3: CASSLDPGQGNEQYF. The DNA of the CDR3 is TGTGCCAGCAGCTTAGATCCGGGACAGGGGAACGAGCAGTACTTC. Drawing the rest from reference TRBV11-2 and TRBJ2-7, the complete variable domain is EAGVAQSPRYKIIEKRQSVAFWCNPISGHATLYWYQQILGQGPKLLIQFQNNGVVDDSQLPKDRFSAERLKGVDSTLKIQPAKLEDSAVYLCASSLDPGQGNEQYFGPGTRLTVT.